Listed here are 2 T cell receptor beta chains from one sample, sequenced in a study of blood T cell repertoires in COVID-19. Repertoires were generated with immunoSEQ multiplex PCR, while TCRdb's copy carries only in-frame clones and drops some. The table includes 95,000 or so clones, about 89% detected once. Sequences were obtained from peripheral blood. The receptors were sampled from a human donor in a cohort sampled during active COVID-19.

The J gene is TRBJ1-1, the V gene TRBV4-1; D is uncertain. This CDR3 spans 12 amino acids. V was cut by 3 bases and J by 8 bases, with 10 bases left in between. Germline CDR1 MGHRA, CDR2 YSYEKL. The CDR3 reads CASSHPGAEAFF. The CDR3 nucleotides are TGCGCCAGCAGCCACCCGGGAGCGGAAGCTTTCTTT.

The gene calls are TRBV12-3 or TRBV12-4 and TRBJ1-2, with 8 bases aligning to TRBD1. Germline trimming cut 6 bases from V and 7 bases from J; bases unmatched to any gene: 7. The CDR3 has 13 amino acids. Written as DNA, the CDR3 is TGTGCCAGCAGAACTGACAGGGGCCTTGGCTACACCTTC. As protein: CASRTDRGLGYTF.